This record looks at one T cell receptor beta chain sequence and its context. This sample is part of a study of blood T cell repertoires in COVID-19. CDR1 and CDR2 from the germline V gene are LGHDT and YNNKEL (reference sequence). The CDR3 is 14 amino acids. V was cut by 4 bases and J by 0 bases, with 10 bases left in between. The table came from immunoSEQ multiplex PCR; TCRdb's copy has only in-frame clones and leaves some out. The repertoire consists of 200,000 to 300,000 clones, with around nine tenths occurring once and the leading ten covering approximately 2.4%. J is TRBJ2-7 and V is TRBV3-1 (or the pseudogene TRBV3-2), with a weak D call TRBD1 (5 bases). Source material: PBMCs or T cells enriched from blood (not recorded which). This receptor was taken from a woman aged 18-29 years who had recovered from COVID-19. DNA for the CDR3: TGTGCCAGCAGCCCGCGACAGACCTCCTACGAGCAGTACTTC. This sequence encodes CASSPRQTSYEQYF.